This T cell receptor (beta chain) was identified in a study of breast tumors, draining lymph nodes, adjacent tissues (dated by TCRdb to the mid-2010s). With respect to the entire study: TCR beta repertoires were compared across tumor, adjacent nontumor tissue and axillary lymph nodes obtained from breast cancer patients. The study was designed to assess the relationships and possible T-cell exchange between tumor, surrounding tissue and draining lymph node repertoires in human breast cancer. What the study reported, not specific to this receptor: Tumor T-cell repertoires showed less diversity than lymph node repertoires and more diversity than nontumor tissue repertoires, and tumor T-cell repertoires showed preferential V and J gene usage. Tumor and nontumor tissue repertoires were found to be significantly more similar in luminal-like than in basal-like breast cancer. The data were considered consistent with the idea that most tumor T cells come from the lymph node and then expand in tumor tissue. The conclusion that tumor T cells originate in lymph nodes was presented as consistent with a hypothesis rather than as directly demonstrated.

This clonotype was seen many times. The target of this receptor is not known. Base qualities are not provided; no much larger clone lies one nucleotide away. The run used an Illumina HiSeq 2000. TCR beta chain libraries were generated by multiplex PCR amplification. High-throughput sequencing was used to analyze the amplified TCR beta chain products. Using fastp at Q25 and MiXCR, TCRdb reprocessed the public reads and kept productive beta chains. Every CDR3 protein is listed once, alongside the most common genes and DNA of its rows. In all, the sample holds roughly 70,000 distinct CDR3 sequences, and approximately 45% of those were seen once. In total, the top ten clones hold 8.4% of the sample. The sequenced sample was breast tumor tissue. The TCR was taken from a female donor with breast cancer. Some clones in this sample may be carry-over from other donors' samples.

The encoded CDR3 is CASSQTGTEYNSPLHF. The DNA sequence follows: TGTGCCAGCAGTCAGACCGGGACAGAATATAATTCACCCCTCCACTTT. Rearrangement joined TRBV7-9 to TRBJ1-6; TRBD1 fits 7 bases in the junction. For CDR1 and CDR2, the germline V gene (reference sequence) lists SEHNR and FQNEAQ. The CDR3 holds 16 amino acids from the cysteine to the phenylalanine. Of the read, only the CDR3 DNA is kept; its 48 bases are in frame from base 1. V trim: 6 bases; J trim: 4 bases; unmatched bases: 9.